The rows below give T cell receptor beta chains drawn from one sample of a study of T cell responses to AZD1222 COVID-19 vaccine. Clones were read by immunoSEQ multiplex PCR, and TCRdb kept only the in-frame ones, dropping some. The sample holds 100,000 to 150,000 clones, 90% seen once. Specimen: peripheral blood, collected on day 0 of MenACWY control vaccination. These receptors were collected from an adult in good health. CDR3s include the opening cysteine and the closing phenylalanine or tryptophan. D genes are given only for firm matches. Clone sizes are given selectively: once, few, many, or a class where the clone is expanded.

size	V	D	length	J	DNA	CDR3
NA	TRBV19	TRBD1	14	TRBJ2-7	TGTGCCAGTAGTATTGGACAGGGTGCGTACGAGCAGTACTTC	CASSIGQGAYEQYF
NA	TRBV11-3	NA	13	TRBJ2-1	TGTGCCAGCAGCTTAGATCGTGGTGATGAGCAGTTCTTC	CASSLDRGDEQFF
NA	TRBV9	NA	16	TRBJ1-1	TGTGCCAGCGCCTCCTCACCATTTAGAAGGAACACTGAAGCTTTCTTT	CASASSPFRRNTEAFF
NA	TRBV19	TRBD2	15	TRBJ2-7	TGTGCCAGCCTGAGCCGGGCTAGCGGGAGCCACGAGCAGTACTTC	CASLSRASGSHEQYF
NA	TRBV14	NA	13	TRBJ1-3	TGTGCCAGCAGCCTCCACGGTGGAAACACCATATATTTT	CASSLHGGNTIYF
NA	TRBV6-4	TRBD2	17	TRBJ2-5	TGTGCCAGCAGTGACCCCATCTTAGCGGGGGGGCCAGAGACCCAGTACTTC	CASSDPILAGGPETQYF
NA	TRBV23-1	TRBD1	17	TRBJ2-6	TGCGCCATCCGCAGGACAGGGGAAAGGGCTGGGGCCAACGTCCTGACTTTC	CAIRRTGERAGANVLTF
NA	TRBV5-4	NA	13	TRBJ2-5	TGTGCCAGCAGCTTGTTTTCCCAAGAGACCCAGTACTTC	CASSLFSQETQYF
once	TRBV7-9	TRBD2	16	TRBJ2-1	TGTGCCAGCAGCGCTAGACTAGCGGGGAATAACAATGAGCAGTTCTTC	CASSARLAGNNNEQFF
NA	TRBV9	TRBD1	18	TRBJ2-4	TGTGCCAGCAGCGAGCCGCGGGACAGGGTCGAGGACAAAAACATTCAGTACTTC	CASSEPRDRVEDKNIQYF
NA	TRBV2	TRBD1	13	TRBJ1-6	TGTGCCAGCGCCGGACAGGGTAATTCACCCCTCCACTTT	CASAGQGNSPLHF
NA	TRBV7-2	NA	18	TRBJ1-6	TGTGCCAGCAGCTTAAGCCCGATTGGAACCTCCTATAATTCACCCCTCCACTTT	CASSLSPIGTSYNSPLHF
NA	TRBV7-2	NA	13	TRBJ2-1	TGTGCCAGCAGCTTAGAGGTGGGCTTTGAGCAGTTCTTC	CASSLEVGFEQFF
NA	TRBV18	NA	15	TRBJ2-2	TGTGCCAGCTCACCACGGCAGGTGGGATCCGGGGAGCTGTTTTTT	CASSPRQVGSGELFF
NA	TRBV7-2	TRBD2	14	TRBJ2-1	TGTGCCAGCAGCCTCCTCGGGACTAACAATGAGCAGTTCTTC	CASSLLGTNNEQFF
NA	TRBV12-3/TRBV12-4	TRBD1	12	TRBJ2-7	TGTGCCAGCAGTTTAACAGGGGACGAGCAGTACTTC	CASSLTGDEQYF
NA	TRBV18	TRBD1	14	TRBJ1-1	TGTGCCAGCTCAGCGACAGGGGGGGTCACTGAAGCTTTCTTT	CASSATGGVTEAFF
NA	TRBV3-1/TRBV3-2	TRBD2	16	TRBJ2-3	TGTGCCAGCAGCCAACTAGCGGGAGGAGGCACAGATACGCAGTATTTT	CASSQLAGGGTDTQYF
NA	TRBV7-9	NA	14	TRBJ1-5	TGTGCCAGCAGCACGGGGACACTTAATCAGCCCCAGCATTTT	CASSTGTLNQPQHF
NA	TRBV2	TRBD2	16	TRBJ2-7	TGTGCCAGCAGTGAAGGTTTAGCGGGGGAAACCTACGAGCAGTACTTC	CASSEGLAGETYEQYF
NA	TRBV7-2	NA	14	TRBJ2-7	TGTGCCAGCAGCCCACCAGAGCGCCCCTACGAGCAGTACTTC	CASSPPERPYEQYF
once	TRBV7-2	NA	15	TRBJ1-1	TGTGCCAGCAGCGCCTTGGTTGCCCGGAGCACTGAAGCTTTCTTT	CASSALVARSTEAFF
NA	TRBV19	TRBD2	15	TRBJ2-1	TGTGCCAGTAGTATGAGCGGCGGGAGGGACAATGAGCAGTTCTTC	CASSMSGGRDNEQFF
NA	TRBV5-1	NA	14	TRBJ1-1	TGCGCCAGCAGCCGCGCGTTGGGGAACACTGAAGCTTTCTTT	CASSRALGNTEAFF
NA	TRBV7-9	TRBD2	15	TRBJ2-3	TGTGCCAGCAGCCGCGTGACTAGCGGGGGTGATACGCAGTATTTT	CASSRVTSGGDTQYF
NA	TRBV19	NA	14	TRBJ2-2	TGTGCCAGTAGTATAAACAGGGTCGGCGGGGAGCTGTTTTTT	CASSINRVGGELFF
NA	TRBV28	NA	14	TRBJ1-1	TGTGCCAGCAGTTCCCTGGACGGGAACACTGAAGCTTTCTTT	CASSSLDGNTEAFF
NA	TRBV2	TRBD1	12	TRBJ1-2	TGTGCCAGCAGGACAGGGGAATATGGCTACACCTTC	CASRTGEYGYTF
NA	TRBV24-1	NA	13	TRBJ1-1	TGTGCCACCAGTGATTTGCACGGCGCTGAAGCTTTCTTT	CATSDLHGAEAFF
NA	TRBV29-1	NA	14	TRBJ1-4	TGCAGCGGGGGAACAGGAGCAACTAATGAAAAACTGTTTTTT	CSGGTGATNEKLFF